Detailed here is one TCR beta chain. Its antigen is unknown. Sequencing was performed with immunoSEQ multiplex PCR; in TCRdb, only in-frame clones are kept and a portion is missing. The table shows roughly 1,500,000 clones, with about 98% occurring only once. The sample originates from a study of shared clonotypes between healthy human individuals. Study context: The donor pool was made up of two women and a few men aged 18 to 49. General study results and limits: Sampling used blood alone; tissue repertoires probably differ.

The CD4+ fraction was divided into a CD45RA+ naive subset and a CD45RA-negative memory subset. V shed 5 bases and J 12 bases; nucleotides not matched to a gene: 10. The V gene's germline CDR1 is MDHEN and CDR2 SYDVKM. There are 12 residues in the CDR3. J is TRBJ2-7 and V is TRBV28, with TRBD1 identical over 7 bases. The material sequenced was naive CD4+ T cells sorted from blood. Documented subset: CD45RA+ positively selected. This receptor was identified in a man aged 25-45 years in good health. The CDR3 DNA follows: TGTGCCAGCAGTCAATACAGGGGCAGCTGGTACTTC. Translation: CASSQYRGSWYF.